These 6 T cell receptor beta chains originate from one sample sequenced in a study of cytomegalovirus exposure and HLA in healthy donors. PCR used 60 Vbeta primers and 13 Jbeta primers. Libraries were prepared by immunoSEQ multiplex PCR; TCRdb keeps only in-frame clonotypes and omits some of them. There are over 65,000 clones in the sample; roughly four fifths occur only once, and 6.5% to 8% lies in the top ten. Input material: PBMCs. Receptor source: a human donor in good health.

The chain carries TRBV27 and TRBJ2-7, with 9 positions matching TRBD2. CDR3 length: 15 amino acids. V trimming: 1 base; J trimming: 6 bases; junction bases outside the gene matches: 7. Germline CDR1 is MNHEY and CDR2 is SMNVEV (reference sequence). The CDR3 nucleotides read TGTGCCAGCAGTTTATTTGGCGGGGGGGCGGCCGAGCAGTACTTC. Translation gives CASSLFGGGAAEQYF.

The chain combines TRBV9 with TRBJ1-1; no clear D. Germline V gene lookup returns CDR1 SGDLS and CDR2 YYNGEE. This CDR3 region has 13 residues. The V gene lost 3 bases and the J gene lost 6 bases, with 12 bases spanning the gap. In DNA, the CDR3 is TGTGCCAGCAGCGGAGACACCCACGCTGAAGCTTTCTTT. It specifies CASSGDTHAEAFF.

V usage is TRBV11-2 and J usage is TRBJ2-7, with TRBD1 matching 8 bases. The germline gives CDR1 SGHAT, CDR2 FQNNGV. Trimming removed 5 bases from V and 2 bases from J; junction bases left unmatched: 5. CDR3 size: 14 residues. The CDR3 loop is CASSGGQGAYEQYF. The CDR3 DNA reads TGTGCCAGCAGCGGTGGACAGGGCGCCTACGAGCAGTACTTC. Complete variable domain (other parts from reference TRBV11-2 and TRBJ2-7): EAGVAQSPRYKIIEKRQSVAFWCNPISGHATLYWYQQILGQGPKLLIQFQNNGVVDDSQLPKDRFSAERLKGVDSTLKIQPAKLEDSAVYLCASSGGQGAYEQYFGPGTRLTVT.

J is TRBJ2-1 and V is TRBV7-3; 7 nucleotides align to TRBD1. The CDR3 contains 13 residues. V lost 6 bases and J lost 6; bases outside the gene matches: 5. The germline CDR1 and CDR2 sequences are SGHTA and FQGTGA. CDR3 region: CASSYNRGNEQFF. The DNA for the CDR3 is TGTGCCAGCAGTTATAACAGGGGCAATGAGCAGTTCTTC.

V is TRBV6-4 and J is TRBJ2-5; TRBD1 matches 7 bases. Judging by the DNA end, TRBJ2-7 fits better; the J call may be wrong. Germline V lookup: CDR1 MRHNA, CDR2 SNTAGT. The CDR3 runs to 14 residues. CDR3 loop: CASSEDRRSYEQYF. The CDR3 DNA reads as TGTGCCAGCAGCGAGGACAGGAGGTCCTACGAGCAGTACTTC.

The rearrangement uses TRBV28 and TRBJ1-1; possible D gene TRBD1, 5 bases. This CDR3 is built from 15 residues. Germline loops: CDR1 MDHEN, CDR2 SYDVKM. V was cut by 6 bases and J by 0 bases, with 14 bases left in between. CDR3 loop: CASRRGSGVNTEAFF. The CDR3 DNA reads as TGTGCCAGCAGGCGGGGGTCTGGGGTGAACACTGAAGCTTTCTTT.